Listed below are T cell receptor beta chains from one sample, sequenced in a study of blood T cell repertoires in COVID-19. TCRdb's copy holds only in-frame clones and misses some; the assay was immunoSEQ multiplex PCR. The profile shows over 75,000 clones, just under 85% of them singletons. Sequencing used peripheral blood. All receptors derive from a man between 70 and 80 years old with acute or convalescent COVID-19. Each CDR3 is given with its conserved first and last residue. Fields, in order: J gene, V gene, clone size, D gene, CDR3 protein, CDR3 DNA. The D gene is left open where the match is weak. Not all rows give a size; the values are once, few, many and, for expanded clones, a class.

TRBJ1-2 TRBV6-2/TRBV6-3 NA NA CASSLTARSLGYGYTF TGTGCCAGCAGTCTCACGGCGCGGAGTTTGGGCTATGGCTACACCTTC
TRBJ1-1 TRBV6-5 NA NA CASSGPGGTEAFF TGTGCCAGCAGCGGGCCGGGGGGCACTGAAGCTTTCTTT
TRBJ1-3 TRBV3-1/TRBV3-2 NA TRBD1 CASSLLGQGNTIYF TGTGCCAGCAGCCTCCTAGGACAGGGCAACACCATATATTTT
TRBJ2-3 TRBV2 NA NA CASSRAADTQYF TGTGCCAGCAGTCGAGCGGCAGATACGCAGTATTTT
TRBJ2-2 TRBV6-6 NA TRBD1 CASDPGTGVVRELFF TGTGCCAGCGATCCCGGGACAGGCGTGGTTAGGGAGCTGTTTTTT
TRBJ2-1 TRBV5-4 few TRBD2 CASSFGGTNNEQFF TGTGCCAGCAGCTTTGGTGGGACTAACAATGAGCAGTTCTTC
TRBJ1-4 TRBV5-1 once NA CASSLGRRVGNEKLFF TGCGCCAGCAGCTTGGGCCGCAGGGTTGGGAATGAAAAACTGTTTTTT
TRBJ2-5 TRBV6-6 NA TRBD1 CASSSEVGTGEAQYF TGTGCCAGCAGCTCCGAGGTGGGGACAGGGGAAGCCCAGTACTTC
TRBJ1-2 TRBV7-9 NA NA CASSLGSGFGYTF TGTGCCAGCAGCTTAGGCTCAGGGTTTGGCTACACCTTC
TRBJ1-3 TRBV9 NA NA CASSPPSRARSGNTIYF TGTGCCAGCAGCCCTCCTTCCAGGGCTCGCTCTGGAAACACCATATATTTT
TRBJ1-2 TRBV2 NA NA CASSELMTETLYLNYGYTF TGTGCCAGCAGTGAATTGATGACAGAAACTTTATACTTGAACTATGGCTACACCTTC
TRBJ1-2 TRBV29-1 NA NA CSVVWQGHYGYTF TGCAGCGTTGTCTGGCAGGGCCACTATGGCTACACCTTC
TRBJ2-5 TRBV28 once NA CASSPSRSSAETQYF TGTGCCAGCAGTCCTTCTAGGTCTTCGGCAGAGACCCAGTACTTC
TRBJ1-2 TRBV7-7 NA NA CASSYGGQGGGYTF TGTGCTAGCAGCTACGGGGGGCAGGGTGGAGGCTACACCTTC
TRBJ2-2 TRBV6-6 NA TRBD1 CASMGTGQNTGELFF TGTGCCAGCATGGGGACAGGACAGAACACCGGGGAGCTGTTTTTT
TRBJ1-1 TRBV6-2/TRBV6-3 NA NA CASSPQDTEAFF TGTGCCAGCAGCCCTCAGGACACTGAAGCTTTCTTT
TRBJ2-1 TRBV27 NA NA CASSLIGGGPNEQFF TGTGCCAGCAGCTTGATAGGGGGGGGGCCGAATGAGCAGTTCTTC
TRBJ1-6 TRBV12-3/TRBV12-4 NA NA CASTGQGSSPLHF TGTGCCAGCACGGGGCAGGGGTCTTCACCCCTCCACTTT
TRBJ2-1 TRBV6-1 NA TRBD2 CASSDPAGGFYEQFF TGTGCCAGCAGTGACCCAGCGGGAGGATTTTATGAGCAGTTCTTC
TRBJ2-3 TRBV5-1 NA NA CASSLEGSGRGDTQYF TGCGCCAGCAGCTTGGAGGGTAGCGGTCGAGGAGATACGCAGTATTTT
TRBJ1-3 TRBV19 few NA CASAGISGNTIYF TGTGCCAGTGCGGGGATCTCTGGAAACACCATATATTTT
TRBJ1-1 TRBV11-3 once NA CASSLDADTEAFF TGTGCCAGCAGCTTAGATGCGGACACTGAAGCTTTCTTT
TRBJ2-7 TRBV2 once TRBD1 CASSGTGAREQYF TGTGCCAGCTCCGGGACAGGGGCTCGCGAGCAGTACTTC
TRBJ1-4 TRBV7-2 once TRBD1 CASSFGQGAEKLFF TGTGCCAGCAGCTTTGGACAGGGGGCTGAAAAACTGTTTTTT
TRBJ1-4 TRBV29-1 NA NA CSGGQYEKLFF TGCAGCGGGGGTCAGTACGAAAAACTGTTTTTT
TRBJ2-1 TRBV24-1 few TRBD2 CATRAPETSGSFDYNEQFF TGTGCCACCAGGGCCCCAGAGACTAGCGGGAGCTTTGACTACAATGAGCAGTTCTTC
TRBJ1-5 TRBV18 once NA CASSPTRGRQGNQPQHF TGTGCCAGCTCACCGACGCGGGGGAGGCAGGGGAATCAGCCCCAGCATTTT
TRBJ1-1 TRBV3-1/TRBV3-2 NA TRBD1 CASSQGQGAFRNTEAFF TGTGCCAGCAGCCAAGGACAGGGGGCGTTTCGGAACACTGAAGCTTTCTTT
TRBJ1-1 TRBV5-1 NA NA CASSFRGWNTEAFF TGCGCCAGCAGCTTCCGGGGGTGGAACACTGAAGCTTTCTTT
TRBJ1-5 TRBV7-5 NA NA CARIPAWARDGQPQHF TGTGCCAGAATACCCGCGTGGGCGAGGGATGGACAGCCCCAGCATTTT
TRBJ2-3 TRBV11-2 NA NA CASSPFGGPLATDTQYF TGTGCCAGCAGCCCGTTCGGGGGGCCCCTGGCCACAGATACGCAGTATTTT
TRBJ1-2 TRBV28 NA NA CASRLKQGSGYTF TGTGCCAGCAGACTCAAACAGGGCAGCGGCTACACCTTC
TRBJ1-2 TRBV11-2 once NA CASSLMTVRGYGYTF TGTGCCAGCAGCTTGATGACGGTCCGAGGCTATGGCTACACCTTC